Reported below is one T cell receptor (beta chain). Its antigen is not yet known. Base qualities are missing; no much larger clone stands one base away. The germline V gene (reference sequence) sets CDR1 to LNHDA and CDR2 to SQIVND. V is shortened by 4 bases, J by 0 bases, and the region joining them spans 7 bases. Including the terminal cysteine and phenylalanine, the CDR3 comprises 13 residues. Only CDR3 DNA remains: 39 bases, in frame from the first base. Genomic DNA was the input for TRB sequencing, which was run either with the immunoSEQ assay at survey resolution or with the hsTCRB kit. Per the source publication's procedure: The immunoSEQ software handled initial read processing, and the LymphoSeq R package was used for repertoire analyses. Clonality was computed as 1 minus normalized Shannon entropy; Gini coefficient was also calculated for each TRB dataset. To infer phenotypes in unsorted samples, TRB sequences from sorted subsets of the recipient or donor were mapped onto unsorted samples from the same recipient. TCRdb obtained this table from immuneACCESS and retained in-frame rearrangements with V and J assigned. These tables miss some clones; where compared with another copy, unresolved V genes account for less than half of the shortfall, and the remainder is unexplained. That table furnishes V, J and clone size, whereas the DNA furnished D and trimming. In this sample the table shows some 53,000 clones, 86% of which occur a single time. The top ten hold approximately 2.8% of the sample.

The sample originates from a study of T cells after posttransplantation cyclophosphamide (dated by TCRdb to the mid-2010s). Turning to the overall study: T cell repertoire reconstitution was tracked by TRB sequencing after myeloablative bone marrow transplantation in which posttransplantation cyclophosphamide was used as GVHD prophylaxis. Samples from a few dozen PTCy-treated patients, along with samples from roughly 16 of their related bone marrow donors, underwent antigen receptor sequencing. TRB sequencing was performed on blood from all 35 or so PTCy patients with 1-year posttransplant specimens. Up to about 3 additional blood samples from 2 to 5.2 years after transplant were also TRB-sequenced in 3 patients, as was pretransplant blood from a handful of patients. TRA and TRB clonality were tightly correlated in about ten samples, so subsequent TCR analyses focused on TRB only. Public TRB sequences were queried against a database of over 3,500 sequences associated with responses to pathogens, tumor antigens, self-antigens and alloantigens. On the study overall, not on this receptor specifically: The TRB repertoires of T cells infiltrating skin or the GI tract showed only limited overlap with the TRB repertoires found in blood. Across 40 to 55 patients, TRB clonality was highly associated with recipient CMV seropositivity and CMV reactivation, and PTCy diversity was similar to diversity in CNI/methotrexate controls. Donor-recipient similarity was low at 1-2 months but increased during the first year, and donor CD8+ memory clones often dominated later blood repertoires.

PTCy-treated patients came from a prospective multi-institutional clinical trial. Peripheral blood and bone marrow mononuclear cells were isolated by Ficoll-Hypaque density centrifugation and cryopreserved. The sample consisted of PBMCs. The V and J segments used are TRBV19 and TRBJ2-7; tentative D gene TRBD2, with 6 bases matching. The sequence came from a young man with a blood cancer, CMV-positive, and with a related stem cell donor. The sequence in DNA is TGTGCCAGTAGTAAGGACTACTCCTACGAGCAGTACTTC. This translates into CASSKDYSYEQYF.